The sequence of this T cell receptor (beta chain) was determined in a study of control samples from healthy donors and cancer patients. The data were produced by immunoSEQ multiplex PCR, yet TCRdb's version contains in-frame clones alone and is incomplete. The table includes 57,000 or so clones, roughly 89% detected once. The sequence was collected from a man between 60 and 75 years old with colorectal cancer. The sequenced sample consisted of PBMCs.

The CDR3 DNA is TGTGCCAGCAGCTTAGAACCCAACACTGAAGCTTTCTTT. Its protein is CASSLEPNTEAFF. The chain couples TRBV7-3 to TRBJ1-1; D unresolved. Germline CDR1 reads SGHTA; CDR2 reads FQGTGA. The CDR3 runs to 13 residues. V lost 2 bases to trimming and J lost 2 bases, with 6 bases between them.